This T cell receptor beta chain comes out of a study of T cells in Graves' hyperthyroidism and ophthalmopathy. Whole-study context: The authors collected peripheral blood at initial diagnosis, before any treatment.

A note on this clonotype: Its antigen is not identified.

Findings and limits, study-wide: The model forecast ophthalmopathy, anticipating it by a median around 6.5 months before onset. Peripheral blood also featured most of the thyroid clonotypes expanded above 0.001.

The length of the CDR3 is 15 residues. Germline lookup yields CDR1 SGDLS and CDR2 YYNGEE. Deletions cut 4 bases from V and 0 bases from J, with 14 bases between. Each diagnosis drew on symptoms, thyroxine, TRAb, thyroid ultrasound and orbital computed tomography findings. The TCR beta CDR3 regions underwent amplification using RNA transcripts as the source. TCR CDR3 regions were first amplified by RT-PCR with HTBI primers. TCRdb reanalysed the multiplex PCR reads using MiXCR and keeps one entry per CDR3 protein. This sample carries around 210,000 distinct CDR3 sequences, less than 20% of them seen once, and the ten largest clones take roughly 55%.

The clonotype was recovered from a woman aged 50 to 60 with Graves' hyperthyroidism. The source material was blood. V gene TRBV9 combines with J gene TRBJ2-7, with no clear D. The CDR3 spells CASSRDPVDSYEQYF. Here the CDR3 DNA reads TGTGCCAGCAGCAGAGACCCCGTGGACTCCTACGAGCAGTACTTC.